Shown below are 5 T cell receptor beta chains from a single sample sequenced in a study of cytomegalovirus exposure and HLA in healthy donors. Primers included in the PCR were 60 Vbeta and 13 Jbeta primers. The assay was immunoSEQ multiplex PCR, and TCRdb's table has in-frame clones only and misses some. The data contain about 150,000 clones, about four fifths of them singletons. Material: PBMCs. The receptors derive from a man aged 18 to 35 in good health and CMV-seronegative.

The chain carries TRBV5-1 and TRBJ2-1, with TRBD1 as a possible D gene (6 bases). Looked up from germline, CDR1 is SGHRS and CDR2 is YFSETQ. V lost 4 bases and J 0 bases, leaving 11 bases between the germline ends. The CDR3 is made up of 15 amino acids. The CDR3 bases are TGCGCCAGCAGCCCTGGACAGAGCTCCTACAATGAGCAGTTCTTC. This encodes CASSPGQSSYNEQFF.

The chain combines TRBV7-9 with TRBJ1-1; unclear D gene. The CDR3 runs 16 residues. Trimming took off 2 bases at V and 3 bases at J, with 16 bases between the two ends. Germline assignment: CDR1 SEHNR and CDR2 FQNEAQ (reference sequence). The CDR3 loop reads CASSLSSLGGDTEAFF. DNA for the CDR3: TGTGCCAGCAGCTTATCATCACTGGGCGGGGACACTGAAGCTTTCTTT.

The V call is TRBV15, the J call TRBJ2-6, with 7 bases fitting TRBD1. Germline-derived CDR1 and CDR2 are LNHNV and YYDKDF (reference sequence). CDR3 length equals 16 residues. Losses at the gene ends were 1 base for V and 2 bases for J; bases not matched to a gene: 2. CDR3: CATSRAQGAGANVLTF. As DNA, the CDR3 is TGTGCCACCAGCAGAGCTCAGGGGGCTGGGGCCAACGTCCTGACTTTC.

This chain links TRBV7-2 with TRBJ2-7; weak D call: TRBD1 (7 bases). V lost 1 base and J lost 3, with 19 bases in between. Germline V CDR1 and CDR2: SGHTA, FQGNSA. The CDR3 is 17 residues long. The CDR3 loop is CASSLGGTSGGYYEQYF. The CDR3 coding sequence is TGTGCCAGCAGCTTAGGAGGGACATCAGGGGGGTACTACGAGCAGTACTTC.

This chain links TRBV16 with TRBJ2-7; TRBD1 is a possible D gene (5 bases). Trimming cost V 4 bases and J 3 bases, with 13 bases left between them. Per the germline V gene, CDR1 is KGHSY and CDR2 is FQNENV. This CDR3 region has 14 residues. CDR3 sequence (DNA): TGTGCCAGCAGCCCCAGGGAACAGAGCTACGAGCAGTACTTC. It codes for CASSPREQSYEQYF. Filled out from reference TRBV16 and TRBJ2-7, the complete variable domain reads GEEVAQTPKHLVRGEGQKAKLYCAPIKGHSYVFWYQQVLKNEFKFLISFQNENVFDETGMPKERFSAKCLPNSPCSLEIQATKLEDSAVYFCASSPREQSYEQYFGPGTRLTVT.